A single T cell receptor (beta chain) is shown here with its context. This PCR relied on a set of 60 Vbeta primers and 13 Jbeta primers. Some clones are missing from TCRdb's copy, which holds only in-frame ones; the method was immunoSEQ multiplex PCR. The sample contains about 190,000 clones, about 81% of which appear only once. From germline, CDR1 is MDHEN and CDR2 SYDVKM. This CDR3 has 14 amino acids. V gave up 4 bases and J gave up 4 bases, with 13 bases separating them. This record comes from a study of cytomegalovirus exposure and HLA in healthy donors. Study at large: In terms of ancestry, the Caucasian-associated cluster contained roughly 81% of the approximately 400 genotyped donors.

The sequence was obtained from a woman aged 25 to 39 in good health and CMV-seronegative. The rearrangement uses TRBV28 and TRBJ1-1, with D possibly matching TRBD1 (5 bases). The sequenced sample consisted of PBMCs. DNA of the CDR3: TGTGCCAGCAGTTCGGCCGAAGGGGCCACTGAAGCTTTCTTT. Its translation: CASSSAEGATEAFF.